The source of this T cell receptor (beta chain) is a study of control samples from healthy donors and cancer patients (dated by TCRdb to 2020 to 2021). To prepare the library, the immunoSEQ multiplex PCR assay was applied. The table comes from immuneACCESS by way of TCRdb, which keeps in-frame sequences with V and J called. Part of the clones is missing from these tables; in studies checked, under half for an unresolved V gene and the rest for unknown reasons. In all, the sample holds about 61,000 clones, and almost 90% of those were seen once. The ten largest clones take up around 5.9% of the sample. As regards this clone: Its target antigen remains unknown. No base quality information exists; no much larger clone differs at one position.

V is reduced by 2 bases and J by 4 bases, leaving a spacing of 20 bases between them. The CDR3, from cysteine to phenylalanine, totals 17 residues. Of the read, only the CDR3 DNA is kept; its 51 bases are in frame from base 1. Per the germline V gene (reference sequence), LNHDA is the CDR1 and SQIVND is the CDR2. This receptor was obtained from a man aged 55 to 69 with colorectal cancer. Sequences were obtained from PBMCs. The rearrangement joined TRBV19 to TRBJ1-1; TRBD1 could be the D gene, as 5 bases match. The DNA is TGTGCCAGTAGTATATCCGTAGGGACCTGGAGAGGCACTGAAGCTTTCTTT. The translation is CASSISVGTWRGTEAFF. With all but the CDR3 taken from the reference TRBV19 and TRBJ1-1 genes, the full variable domain is: DGGITQSPKYLFRKEGQNVTLSCEQNLNHDAMYWYRQDPGQGLRLIYYSQIVNDFQKGDIAEGYSVSREKKESFPLTVTSAQKNPTAFYLCASSISVGTWRGTEAFFGQGTRLTVV.